Sequencing of this TCR beta chain was carried out in a study of blood T cell repertoires in COVID-19. Study as a whole: Sites in the United States, Italy and Spain provided acute and convalescent COVID-19 samples. T cells, B-cell-depleted T cells, or PBMCs supplied cDNA or gDNA.

Germline CDR1 and CDR2: MGHRA and YSYEKL. V shed 0 bases and J shed 1 base, with 10 bases lying between them. CDR3 length: 16 residues. Original methodology: Reference gene primers were amplified, and this amplification served to estimate nucleated cell counts. Sequenced by immunoSEQ multiplex PCR; TCRdb stores in-frame clones only, minus some. The V and J calls and clone size were taken over from that table, and D and trimming were inferred from the DNA. In the table there are some 93,000 clones, around nine tenths of which are singletons. The chain recombines TRBV4-1 with TRBJ1-5; D not resolved. Sequenced input: peripheral blood. This TCR came from a man aged 45-65 years with acute or convalescent COVID-19. CDR3 sequence: CASSQEGGLSNQPQHF. The CDR3 DNA follows: TGCGCCAGCAGCCAAGAGGGTGGGCTAAGCAATCAGCCCCAGCATTTT.